These T cell receptor beta chains were read from a single sample in a study of blood T cell repertoires in COVID-19. Profiled with immunoSEQ multiplex PCR; TCRdb holds only in-frame clones, not every one. The sample includes some 130,000 clones, about 92% of them seen just once. The source material was peripheral blood. The receptors shown here come from a man in his fifties or sixties with COVID-19, enrolled during active disease. The CDR3 runs from the conserved cysteine through the conserved F or W. A D gene is named only where the DNA matches it firmly. Part of the rows lack a size; the others show once, few, many or a class for expanded clones.

J | V | size | D | DNA | CDR3
TRBJ1-1 | TRBV7-3 | NA | NA | TGTGCCAGCAGCCTACAGGGAAACACTGAAGCTTTCTTT | CASSLQGNTEAFF
TRBJ1-1 | TRBV19 | NA | NA | TGTGCCAGTATCCTCGGGGAGGGTGAAGCTTTCTTT | CASILGEGEAFF
TRBJ2-3 | TRBV7-9 | NA | NA | NA | CASSLRAGTGGTDTQYF
TRBJ2-2 | TRBV30 | NA | NA | TGTGCCTGGACCCTTCTTGGCGGGTCCGATCTCCCCGGGGAGCTGTTTTTT | CAWTLLGGSDLPGELFF
TRBJ2-7 | TRBV7-2 | NA | TRBD2 | TGTGCCAGCAGCTTAGGGATTAGCGGGGATTACGAGCAGTACTTC | CASSLGISGDYEQYF
TRBJ1-1 | TRBV10-3 | NA | NA | TGTGCCATCAGTGGCAGGGAGGGGGAAGCTTTCTTT | CAISGREGEAFF
TRBJ2-5 | TRBV6-6 | NA | TRBD2 | TGTGCCAGCAGTTACGCTGAGGGAGGGAGGGAGACCCAGTACTTC | CASSYAEGGRETQYF
TRBJ2-6 | TRBV29-1 | once | NA | TGCAGCGTTGAAGATCACCAGGGCGCTGGGGCCAACGTCCTGACTTTC | CSVEDHQGAGANVLTF
TRBJ2-7 | TRBV3-1/TRBV3-2 | NA | TRBD1 | TGTGCCAGCAGCCAATACACAGGGGGCGAGCAGTACTTC | CASSQYTGGEQYF
TRBJ2-5 | TRBV7-3 | NA | TRBD2 | TGTGCCAGCAGCTTAAGCGGGAGCGAACCGGGTACCCAGTACTTC | CASSLSGSEPGTQYF
TRBJ2-2 | TRBV7-6 | NA | TRBD1 | TGTGCCAGCAGCTTCCCTAGGACAGGAACGAACACCGGGGAGCTGTTTTTT | CASSFPRTGTNTGELFF
TRBJ1-5 | TRBV10-3 | NA | NA | TGTGCCATCAGTGACAGGGCAAGCCAGCCCCAGCATTTT | CAISDRASQPQHF
TRBJ2-3 | TRBV9 | NA | NA | TGTGCCAGCAGCGTCCTAGGCACAGATACGCAGTATTTT | CASSVLGTDTQYF
TRBJ1-2 | TRBV12-3/TRBV12-4 | NA | NA | TGTGCCAGCAGCCGTCGACAGATGGGCTACACCTTC | CASSRRQMGYTF
TRBJ2-1 | TRBV11-3 | once | TRBD2 | TGTGCCAGCAGACTTACAGGGTTGGGGCGGGGGGAGAATGAGCAGTTCTTC | CASRLTGLGRGENEQFF
TRBJ1-5 | TRBV10-2 | NA | TRBD1 | TGCGCCAGCGCCGACAGGGTGGCTCAGCCCCAGCATTTT | CASADRVAQPQHF
TRBJ1-5 | TRBV19 | NA | NA | TGTGCCAGTAGTGTTCAGGGGCTGGAGCCCCAGCATTTT | CASSVQGLEPQHF
TRBJ1-3 | TRBV4-1 | NA | TRBD1 | TGCGCCAGCAGCCAAGGGACAGGGCAAGTCTCTGGAAACACCATATATTTT | CASSQGTGQVSGNTIYF
TRBJ2-1 | TRBV25-1 | NA | TRBD2 | TGTGCCAGCAGTGAGCGGGAGCCCTACAATGAGCAGTTCTTC | CASSEREPYNEQFF
TRBJ2-2 | TRBV11-3 | NA | TRBD2 | TGTGCCAGCAGCTCTAGCGGGAATACCGGGGAGCTGTTTTTT | CASSSSGNTGELFF
TRBJ2-1 | TRBV29-1 | NA | NA | TGCAGCGTTGACCTACAGTACAATGAGCAGTTCTTC | CSVDLQYNEQFF
TRBJ2-3 | TRBV11-2 | NA | TRBD2 | TGTGCCAGCAGCTTTGAAGGACTAGCGGGACTGACAGATACGCAGTATTTT | CASSFEGLAGLTDTQYF
TRBJ2-5 | TRBV11-2 | NA | TRBD2 | TGTGCCAGCAGCCGGACTAGCGGGCCTCAAGAGACCCAGTACTTC | CASSRTSGPQETQYF
TRBJ2-7 | TRBV28 | NA | NA | TGTGCCAGCAGTTTACCCGAGGACGAGCAGTACTTC | CASSLPEDEQYF
TRBJ1-4 | TRBV5-1 | NA | NA | TGCGCCAGCAGCCCCCCGGGAGGGGGGTATGAAAAACTGTTTTTT | CASSPPGGGYEKLFF
TRBJ2-3 | TRBV11-3 | NA | NA | TGTGCCAGCAGCTTAGAGCTAGCTCGCACAGATACGCAGTATTTT | CASSLELARTDTQYF